What follows are 18 T cell receptor beta chains derived from one specimen sequenced in a study of beta chain features in type 1 diabetes. Whole-study findings and limits: Moderately but significantly shorter TCRB CDR3s were found in Type 1 diabetes patients in all four CD4+ subsets.

Their target antigens are unknown. Every bit of the isolated RNA underwent reverse transcription, so sequencing read expressed TCRB transcripts. Here immunoSEQ multiplex PCR was the method, and the copy in TCRdb shows in-frame clones only, minus some. The data show about 240,000 clones, around 13% seen once. The sample consisted of naive CD4+ T cells from blood. These receptors were taken from a man in his thirties or forties with type 1 diabetes.

This clone was detected a few times. J is TRBJ2-5 and V is TRBV11-2; TRBD1 agrees at 11 bases. The V gene's germline CDR1 is SGHAT and CDR2 FQNNGV. V lost 1 base, J lost 2 bases, and 3 bases stayed unmatched. The length of the CDR3 is 16 residues. CDR3 in DNA: TGTGCCAGCAGCTTAGGGGGACAGGGGGGACAAGAGACCCAGTACTTC. Protein sequence: CASSLGGQGGQETQYF. Using reference TRBV11-2 and TRBJ2-5 for the parts outside the CDR3, the full variable domain is EAGVAQSPRYKIIEKRQSVAFWCNPISGHATLYWYQQILGQGPKLLIQFQNNGVVDDSQLPKDRFSAERLKGVDSTLKIQPAKLEDSAVYLCASSLGGQGGQETQYFGPGTRLLVL.

This clone was detected only a few times. V gene TRBV2 combines with J gene TRBJ2-1, with 8 bases that match TRBD2. This CDR3 has 19 amino acids. The germline gives CDR1 SNHLY, CDR2 FYNNEI. Trimming removed 4 bases from V and 0 bases from J; junction bases left unmatched: 14. The CDR3 reads CASSVSLAGAAASYNEQFF. The CDR3 DNA reads TGTGCCAGCAGTGTTTCCCTAGCGGGCGCCGCGGCCTCCTACAATGAGCAGTTCTTC.

This clone has more than one count but fewer than ten. The chain combines TRBV18 with TRBJ2-3, with TRBD2 identical over 8 bases. J was trimmed by 2 bases and V by 1 base; bases with no gene match: 5. The V gene's germline CDR1 is KGHSH and CDR2 LQKENI. CDR3 size: 16 residues. For the CDR3, the DNA is TGTGCCAGCTCACCACGGGCTAGCGGGTACACAGATACGCAGTATTTT. Translated, it gives CASSPRASGYTDTQYF.

This clone came up a few times. The genes are TRBV18 and TRBJ2-7, with TRBD1 matching over 7 bases. Trimming cost V 3 bases and J 3 bases; bases outside gene matches: 8. Germline V CDR1 and CDR2: KGHSH, LQKENI. CDR3 length equals 15 residues. The DNA of the CDR3 is TGTGCCAGCTCACCGACAGGGTCCGACCGCTACGAGCAGTACTTC. Protein: CASSPTGSDRYEQYF.

This clone was recorded a few times. V gene TRBV5-1 combines with J gene TRBJ2-3; maybe TRBD1 (5 bases). This CDR3 is built from 14 residues. Per the germline V gene, CDR1 is SGHRS and CDR2 is YFSETQ. V was trimmed by 4 bases and J by 2 bases, leaving 11 bases between them. The CDR3 DNA sequence: TGCGCCAGCAGCCCGGACATTTCCACAGATACGCAGTATTTT. It codes for CASSPDISTDTQYF.

The chain couples TRBV11-2 to TRBJ2-3; 10 nucleotides align to TRBD2. The length of the CDR3 is 16 residues. V shed 0 bases, J shed 4 bases, and the junction held 4 bases outside the gene matches. Germline V gene data show CDR1 as SGHAT and CDR2 as FQNNGV. The CDR3 bases are TGTGCCAGCAGCTTAGATGGTAGCGGGAGGTCAGATACGCAGTATTTT. This codes for CASSLDGSGRSDTQYF.

The chain recombines TRBV5-1 with TRBJ2-3; 7 bases map to TRBD1. Trimming cost V 7 bases and J 0 bases; bases outside gene matches: 8. This CDR3 spans 15 amino acids. Germline lookup yields CDR1 SGHRS and CDR2 YFSETQ. CDR3 coding DNA: TGCGCCAGCCGAGGAAGGGGGCATAGCACAGATACGCAGTATTTT. This codes for CASRGRGHSTDTQYF.

The chain links TRBV6-1 to TRBJ1-1; D call uncertain. V was pared by 5 bases and J by 5 bases, with 12 bases between. The CDR3 sequence is 13 residues long. From germline, CDR1 is MNHNS and CDR2 SASEGT. The CDR3 reads CASSSLADTEAFF. The CDR3 DNA is TGTGCCAGCAGTTCCTTGGCGGATACTGAAGCTTTCTTT.

This chain connects TRBV18 to TRBJ2-1, with 7 bases lining up with TRBD2. The CDR3 contains 15 residues. The V gene end was trimmed by 3 bases and the J gene end by 8 bases; junction bases not matched to a gene: 10. Germline V gene lookup returns CDR1 KGHSH and CDR2 LQKENI. The CDR3 nucleotides read TGTGCCAGCTCACCTCCTAGCGGACTAAGGCATGAGCAGTTCTTC. Translation: CASSPPSGLRHEQFF. The full variable domain, rest sourced from reference TRBV18 and TRBJ2-1, is NAGVMQNPRHLVRRRGQEARLRCSPMKGHSHVYWYRQLPEEGLKFMVYLQKENIIDESGMPKERFSAEFPKEGPSILRIQQVVRGDSAAYFCASSPPSGLRHEQFFGPGTRLTVL.

In this sample, this clone turned up a few times. The rearrangement uses TRBV5-1 and TRBJ2-3, with D perhaps matching TRBD1 (8 bases). Germline lookup yields CDR1 SGHRS and CDR2 YFSETQ. The CDR3 runs 14 residues. Trimming took 4 bases from V and 5 from J, leaving 14 bases between them. CDR3: CASSPDREGDTQYF. CDR3 nucleotide sequence: TGCGCCAGCAGCCCGGACAGGGAGGGAGATACGCAGTATTTT. Looking up the rest from reference TRBV5-1 and TRBJ2-3 gives the full variable domain: KAGVTQTPRYLIKTRGQQVTLSCSPISGHRSVSWYQQTPGQGLQFLFEYFSETQRNKGNFPGRFSGRQFSNSRSEMNVSTLELGDSALYLCASSPDREGDTQYFGPGTRLTVL.

The chain recombines TRBV9 with TRBJ2-2; 7 bases fit TRBD2. The germline V gene has CDR1 SGDLS and CDR2 YYNGEE. Losses at the gene ends were 7 bases for V and 5 bases for J; bases not matched to a gene: 5. The CDR3 contains 13 residues. CDR3 DNA: TGTGCCAGCGGACGGGGAGGGACCGGGGAGCTGTTTTTT. This sequence encodes CASGRGGTGELFF.

As DNA, the CDR3 is TGTGCCAGCAGCATGACCCCTGCCGAGAGGGAGACCCAGTACTTC. Protein sequence: CASSMTPAERETQYF. The chain couples TRBV9 to TRBJ2-5; D remains ambiguous. The CDR3 runs to 15 residues. V gave up 4 bases and J gave up 5 bases, with 18 bases separating them. The germline CDR1 and CDR2 sequences are SGDLS and YYNGEE.

V is TRBV6-5 and J is TRBJ1-4, with TRBD1 as a possible D gene (6 bases). The CDR3 loop spans 13 amino acids. CDR1 is MNHEY, CDR2 SVGAGI, per germline. Trimming took 2 bases from V and 6 from J, leaving 7 bases between them. DNA of the CDR3: TGTGCCAGCAGTTACGGGACACATGAAAAACTGTTTTTT. Protein sequence: CASSYGTHEKLFF.

The genes are TRBV27 and TRBJ1-2, with 7 bases that match TRBD1. The CDR3 is made up of 15 amino acids. Germline CDR1 MNHEY, CDR2 SMNVEV (reference sequence). After removal of 3 bases from V and 8 bases from J, the junction contained 12 bases not matched to a gene. The CDR3, as DNA: TGTGCCAGCAGTTTTCCTGACAGGGAGGTAGCAGGCTACACCTTC. Protein sequence: CASSFPDREVAGYTF.

This clone was counted between two and nine times. The chain links TRBV6-5 to TRBJ1-2, with D maybe TRBD1 (6 bases). V lost 6 bases and J lost 4, with 18 bases in between. CDR3 length: 15 residues. Germline V gives CDR1 MNHEY, CDR2 SVGAGI. DNA for the CDR3: TGTGCCAGCAGGGGACAACCGGGACACCTCTATGGCTACACCTTC. It translates to CASRGQPGHLYGYTF.

This chain joins TRBV5-1 and TRBJ1-6; D possibly corresponds to TRBD1 (6 bases). Trimming took off 1 base at V and 0 bases at J, with 8 bases between the two ends. The CDR3 sequence is 16 residues long. The germline gives CDR1 SGHRS, CDR2 YFSETQ. The CDR3 nucleotides read TGCGCCAGCAGCTTGACAGGGAGCTCCTATAATTCACCCCTCCACTTT. It specifies CASSLTGSSYNSPLHF. Together with reference TRBV5-1 and TRBJ1-6, the CDR3 gives the full variable domain: KAGVTQTPRYLIKTRGQQVTLSCSPISGHRSVSWYQQTPGQGLQFLFEYFSETQRNKGNFPGRFSGRQFSNSRSEMNVSTLELGDSALYLCASSLTGSSYNSPLHFGNGTRLTVT.

CDR3 loop: CASSPAGQKQETQYF. CDR3 nucleotide sequence: TGTGCCAGCAGCCCGGCCGGACAGAAACAAGAGACCCAGTACTTC. The rearrangement joins TRBV13 to TRBJ2-5, with D perhaps matching TRBD1 (6 bases). The CDR3 has 15 amino acids. Germline lookup yields CDR1 PRHDT and CDR2 FYEKMQ (reference sequence). The V gene lost 5 bases and the J gene lost 2 bases, with 15 bases spanning the gap.

This sequence joins TRBV6-1 and TRBJ1-5, with D possibly TRBD1 on 6 matching bases. The germline V and J ends were trimmed by 4 bases and 6 bases, with 13 bases remaining between them. The CDR3 is made up of 14 amino acids. Germline V gives CDR1 MNHNS, CDR2 SASEGT. Written as DNA, the CDR3 is TGTGCCAGCAGTGCCGGCGGCAGGGGTCAGCCCCAGCATTTT. Protein sequence: CASSAGGRGQPQHF.